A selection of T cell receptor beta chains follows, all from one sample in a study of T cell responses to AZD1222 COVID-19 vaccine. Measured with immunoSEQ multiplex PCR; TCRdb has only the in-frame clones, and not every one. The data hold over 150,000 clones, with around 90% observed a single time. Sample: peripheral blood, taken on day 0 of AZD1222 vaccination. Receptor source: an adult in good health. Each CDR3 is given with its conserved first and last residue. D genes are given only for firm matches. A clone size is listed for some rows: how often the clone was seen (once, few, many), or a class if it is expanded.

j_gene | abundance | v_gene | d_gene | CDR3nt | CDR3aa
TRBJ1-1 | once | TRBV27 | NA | TGTGCCAGCAGGACTGGGAAGTGGTTCACTGAAGCTTTCTTT | CASRTGKWFTEAFF
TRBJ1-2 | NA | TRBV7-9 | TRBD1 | TGTGCCAGCAGCGCCGGGACAGCCCTTTTCTATGGCTACACCTTC | CASSAGTALFYGYTF
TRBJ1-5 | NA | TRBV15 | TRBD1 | TGTGCCACCAGCATAAACGACAGGGGGCTGTATAGCAATCAGCCCCAGCATTTT | CATSINDRGLYSNQPQHF
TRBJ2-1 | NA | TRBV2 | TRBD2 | TGTGCCAGCAGTGAACTAGCGGGAGTATTGGGGAATGAGCAGTTCTTC | CASSELAGVLGNEQFF
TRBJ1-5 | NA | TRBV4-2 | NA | TGTGCCAGCAGCCAATACCTCACAGGGAATCAGCCCCAGCATTTT | CASSQYLTGNQPQHF
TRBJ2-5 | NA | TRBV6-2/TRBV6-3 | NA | TGTGCCAGCAGTTACTCGTACCAAGAGACCCAGTACTTC | CASSYSYQETQYF
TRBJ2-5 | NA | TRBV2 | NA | TGTGCCAGCAACAGGGCCCAAGAGACCCAGTACTTC | CASNRAQETQYF
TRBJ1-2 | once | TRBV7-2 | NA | TGTGCCAGCAGCTTAACCTCCTATGGCTACACCTTC | CASSLTSYGYTF
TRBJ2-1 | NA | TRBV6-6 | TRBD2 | TGTGCCAGCAGAAACGGACTAGTCCCCTACAATGAGCAGTTCTTC | CASRNGLVPYNEQFF
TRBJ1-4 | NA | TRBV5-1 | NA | TGCGCCAGCAGCGGGCGAGGAACTAATGAAAAACTGTTTTTT | CASSGRGTNEKLFF
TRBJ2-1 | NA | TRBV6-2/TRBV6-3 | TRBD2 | TGTGCCAGCAGTCCCACTAGCGGTTTGCAGTTCTTC | CASSPTSGLQFF
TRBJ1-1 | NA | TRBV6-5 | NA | TGTGCCAGCAGTTACTCGACCGTGAACACTGAAGCTTTCTTT | CASSYSTVNTEAFF
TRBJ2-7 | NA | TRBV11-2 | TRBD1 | TGTGCCAGCAGCCAGACAGGGGGGACCTCCTACGAGCAGTACTTC | CASSQTGGTSYEQYF
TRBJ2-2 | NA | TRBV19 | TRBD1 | TGTGCCAGTAGTGACGCCGGGACAGCGAACACCGGGGAGCTGTTTTTT | CASSDAGTANTGELFF
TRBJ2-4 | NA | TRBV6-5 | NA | TGTGCCACGTCACAGGGAAACACTGCGGGTAACATTCAGTACTTC | CATSQGNTAGNIQYF
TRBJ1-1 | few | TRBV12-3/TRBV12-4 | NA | TGTGCCAGCAATCGTCTCATGAACACTGAAGCTTTCTTT | CASNRLMNTEAFF
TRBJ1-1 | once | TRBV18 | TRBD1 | TGTGCCAGCTCACCAGTCCAGGGGGGGGACACTGAAGCTTTCTTT | CASSPVQGGDTEAFF
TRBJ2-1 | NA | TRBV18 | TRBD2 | TGTGCCAGCTCACCACCCGGACTAGCGACGTACGATGAGCAGTTCTTC | CASSPPGLATYDEQFF
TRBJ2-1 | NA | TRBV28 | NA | TGTGCCAGCAGCTTAGGAGCCTTTCGAGAGGTATACCAATCCTACAATGAGCAGTTCTTC | CASSLGAFREVYQSYNEQFF